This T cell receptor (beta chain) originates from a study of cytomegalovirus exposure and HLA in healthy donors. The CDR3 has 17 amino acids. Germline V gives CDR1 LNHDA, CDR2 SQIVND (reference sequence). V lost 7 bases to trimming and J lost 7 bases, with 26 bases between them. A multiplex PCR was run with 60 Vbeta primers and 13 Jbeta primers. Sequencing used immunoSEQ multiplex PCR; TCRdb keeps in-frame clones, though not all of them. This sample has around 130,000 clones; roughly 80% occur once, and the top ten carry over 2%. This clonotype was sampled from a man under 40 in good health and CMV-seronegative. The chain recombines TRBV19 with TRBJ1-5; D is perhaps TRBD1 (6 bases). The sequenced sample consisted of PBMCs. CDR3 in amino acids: CASKMGGASEENQPQHF. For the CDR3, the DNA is TGTGCCAGTAAGATGGGGGGGGCCAGCGAAGAGAACCAGCCCCAGCATTTT.